This entry lists 11 T cell receptor beta chains sequenced from one sample in a study of blood T cell repertoires in COVID-19. Data came from immunoSEQ multiplex PCR; TCRdb stores just in-frame clones and leaves some out. The table has around 58,000 clones, approximately 92% seen once. Sequencing was performed on peripheral blood. These receptors were collected from a human donor with active COVID-19. The donor label of this sample is uncertain.

This chain's CDR3 is CASRPTSGNYNEQFF. In DNA form, the CDR3 reads TGTGCCAGCAGGCCGACTAGCGGCAACTACAATGAGCAGTTCTTC. The genes are TRBV2 and TRBJ2-1; 9 nucleotides match TRBD2. CDR1 and CDR2 (germline): SNHLY, FYNNEI. This CDR3 spans 15 amino acids. V shed 6 bases and J 3 bases; nucleotides not matched to a gene: 6.

The chain is built from TRBV6-6 and TRBJ2-7, with 10 bases lining up with TRBD2. Germline V lookup: CDR1 MNHNY, CDR2 SVGAGI (reference sequence). CDR3 length equals 14 residues. The V gene end was trimmed by 10 bases and the J gene end by 7 bases; junction bases not matched to a gene: 13. The CDR3 DNA follows: TGTGCCACTTCACCTAGCGGGAGAACGGGTGAGCAGTACTTC. The encoded protein is CATSPSGRTGEQYF.

The rearrangement joins TRBV12-5 to TRBJ2-3; 13 bases match TRBD2. The CDR3 is 20 residues long. V gave up 1 base and J gave up 3 bases; unmatched junction bases: 13. Per germline, CDR1 LGHNT and CDR2 FRNRAP. CDR3 amino acids: CASGLGSLLAGGPGTDTQYF. CDR3 DNA sequence: TGTGCTAGTGGTTTGGGGTCCTTACTAGCGGGAGGGCCGGGAACAGATACGCAGTATTTT.

The chain has TRBV6-5 and TRBJ2-1; weak D call: TRBD1 (5 bases). This CDR3 is 16 amino acids long. Trimming pared 2 bases from V and 1 base from J, leaving 12 bases between. Germline V gene lookup returns CDR1 MNHEY and CDR2 SVGAGI. DNA of the CDR3: TGTGCCAGCAGTTACGGGGCGGTAGGGTCCTACAATGAGCAGTTCTTC. Its translation: CASSYGAVGSYNEQFF.

A few counts support this clone. The chain employs TRBV5-1 and TRBJ1-4, with 7 nucleotides matching TRBD1. The V and J ends lost 5 bases and 7 bases, in that order; junction bases with no gene match: 14. The CDR3 has 16 residues. Germline V gene data show CDR1 as SGHRS and CDR2 as YFSETQ. Here the CDR3 DNA reads TGCGCCAGCAGTAGCCGCTACACAGGGGTCTGTGAAAAACTGTTTTTT. Translation gives CASSSRYTGVCEKLFF.

J is TRBJ2-1 and V is TRBV7-2, with 7 bases identical to TRBD1. This CDR3 is 14 amino acids long. V lost 6 bases and J lost 3; bases outside the gene matches: 5. Germline CDR1 is SGHTA and CDR2 is FQGNSA. Here the CDR3 reads CASRPGQHYNEQFF. The CDR3 DNA reads as TGTGCCAGCAGACCGGGACAGCACTACAATGAGCAGTTCTTC.

The chain employs TRBV29-1 and TRBJ2-7; 7 nucleotides line up with TRBD2. The CDR3 is 14 residues long. With 7 bases clipped from V and 0 bases from J, the junction kept 9 bases outside the gene matches. Germline loops: CDR1 SQVTM, CDR2 ANQGSEA. As DNA, the CDR3 is TGCAGCGCGACTGGGGGGGAGAGCTCCTACGAGCAGTACTTC. It codes for CSATGGESSYEQYF.

V gene TRBV6-2 or TRBV6-3 combines with J gene TRBJ2-7; possibly TRBD1 for D (5 bases). V shed 0 bases and J shed 6 bases, with 6 bases lying between them. Germline values: CDR1 MNHEY, CDR2 SVGEGT. The CDR3 spans 12 residues. The CDR3 region is CASSYSGLEQYV. Written as DNA, the CDR3 is TGTGCCAGCAGTTACTCGGGGCTCGAGCAGTACGTC.

This clone was seen just once. The chain carries TRBV6-2 or TRBV6-3 and TRBJ2-7, with D possibly TRBD1 on 5 matching bases. Trimming cost V 5 bases and J 6 bases, with 11 bases left between them. Looked up from germline, CDR1 is MNHEY and CDR2 is SVGEGT. CDR3 length: 12 amino acids. The CDR3 DNA sequence: TGTGCCAGCAGTGACCCAGGGTTCGAGCAGTACGTC. Protein product: CASSDPGFEQYV.

The chain couples TRBV28 to TRBJ2-1; TRBD1 matches 8 bases. Trimming cost V 5 bases and J 2 bases; bases outside gene matches: 5. Looked up from germline, CDR1 is MDHEN and CDR2 is SYDVKM. The CDR3 extends over 15 amino acids. This CDR3 is CASSLGQATYNEQFF. The CDR3 DNA is TGTGCCAGCAGTCTGGGACAGGCAACCTACAATGAGCAGTTCTTC.

The V call is TRBV7-2, the J call TRBJ1-1; a possible D gene is TRBD1 (6 bases). The CDR3 loop spans 14 amino acids. V lost 3 bases and J 1 base, leaving 9 bases between the germline ends. Germline CDR1 SGHTA, CDR2 FQGNSA. As DNA, the CDR3 is TGTGCCAGCAGCTTCTCGGACAGGAACACTGAAGCTTTCTTT. It encodes CASSFSDRNTEAFF. The full variable domain, completed using reference TRBV7-2 and TRBJ1-1, is GAGVSQSPSNKVTEKGKDVELRCDPISGHTALYWYRQSLGQGLEFLIYFQGNSAPDKSGLPSDRFSAERTGGSVSTLTIQRTQQEDSAVYLCASSFSDRNTEAFFGQGTRLTVV.